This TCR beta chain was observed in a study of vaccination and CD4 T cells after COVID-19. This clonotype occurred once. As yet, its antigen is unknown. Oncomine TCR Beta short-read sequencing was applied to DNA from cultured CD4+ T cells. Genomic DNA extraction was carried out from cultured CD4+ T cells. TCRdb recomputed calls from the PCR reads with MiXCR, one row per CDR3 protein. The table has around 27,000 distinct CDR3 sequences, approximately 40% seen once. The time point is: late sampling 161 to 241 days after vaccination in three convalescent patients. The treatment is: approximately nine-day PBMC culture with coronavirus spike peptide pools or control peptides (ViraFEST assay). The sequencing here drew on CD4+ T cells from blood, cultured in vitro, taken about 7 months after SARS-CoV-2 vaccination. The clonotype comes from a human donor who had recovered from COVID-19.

CDR3 amino acids: CASSQDGQGGTYEQYF. The CDR3 nucleotides read TGCGCCAGCAGCCAAGATGGTCAGGGAGGGACCTACGAGCAGTACTTC. The chain recombines TRBV4-1 with TRBJ2-7, with 7 nucleotides matching TRBD2. CDR1 and CDR2 (germline): MGHRA, YSYEKL. This CDR3 has 16 residues. V gave up 0 bases and J gave up 2 bases; unmatched junction bases: 7.